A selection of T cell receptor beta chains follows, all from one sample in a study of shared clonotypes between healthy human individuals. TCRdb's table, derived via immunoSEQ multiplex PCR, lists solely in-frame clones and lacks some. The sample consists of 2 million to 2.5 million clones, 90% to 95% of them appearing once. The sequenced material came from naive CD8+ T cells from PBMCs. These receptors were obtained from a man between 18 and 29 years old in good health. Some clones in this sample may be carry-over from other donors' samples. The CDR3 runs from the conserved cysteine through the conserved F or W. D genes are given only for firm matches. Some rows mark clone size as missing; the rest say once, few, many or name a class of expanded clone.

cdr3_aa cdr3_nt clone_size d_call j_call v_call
CASSRDSPRETQYF TGTGCCAGCAGCCGGGACAGCCCCAGAGAGACCCAGTACTTC . TRBD1 TRBJ2-5 TRBV7-9
CASSSDRLAGIQETQYF TGTGCCAGCAGCTCCGACCGGCTAGCGGGAATTCAAGAGACCCAGTACTTC . TRBD2 TRBJ2-5 TRBV11-1
CASSSKGASGLAPGEQYF TGTGCCAGCAGTTCCAAGGGGGCTTCGGGACTAGCGCCGGGGGAGCAGTACTTC . TRBD2 TRBJ2-7 TRBV27
CASSSSGRAEGEQFF TGTGCCAGCAGTTCTAGCGGGAGGGCCGAGGGTGAGCAGTTCTTC once TRBD2 TRBJ2-1 TRBV28
CASSYSSGVLAFF TGTGCCAGCAGTTACTCCTCCGGGGTTTTAGCTTTCTTT once . TRBJ1-1 TRBV6-5
CASSLGVSTDTQYF TGTGCCAGCAGCCTGGGGGTCTCCACAGATACGCAGTATTTT once . TRBJ2-3 TRBV27
CASSPGTGVEQYF TGTGCCAGCAGCCCCGGGACAGGCGTCGAGCAGTACTTC once TRBD1 TRBJ2-7 TRBV7-9
CASSLGDRSYEQYF TGTGCCAGCAGCTTAGGGGACAGGTCCTACGAGCAGTACTTC . TRBD1 TRBJ2-7 TRBV11-1
CASSQATGTDNSPLHF TGTGCCAGCAGCCAGGCTACCGGGACAGATAATTCACCCCTCCACTTT . TRBD1 TRBJ1-6 TRBV4-2
CASSGTRKDTQYF TGCGCCAGCAGTGGAACTAGAAAGGATACGCAGTATTTT . . TRBJ2-3 TRBV10-1
CASSLWGQGAYEQYF TGTGCCAGCAGTTTATGGGGACAGGGGGCCTACGAGCAGTACTTC . TRBD1 TRBJ2-7 TRBV28
CASSGEGADDEQYF TGTGCCAGCAGCGGAGAGGGCGCAGACGACGAGCAGTACTTC . . TRBJ2-7 TRBV11-2
CATSRDPSSGGGYF TGTGCCACCAGCAGAGATCCCTCTAGCGGTGGAGGCTATTTT . TRBD2 TRBJ2-3 TRBV15
CASSEGVGGTYEQYF TGTGCCAGCAGTGAAGGTGTGGGGGGTACGTACGAGCAGTACTTC few . TRBJ2-7 TRBV6-1
CASSLTGTPDQPQHF TGCGCCAGCAGCTTAACGGGGACCCCCGATCAGCCCCAGCATTTT . . TRBJ1-5 TRBV5-1
CASSPDRAIIRNTGELFF TGCGCCAGCAGCCCTGACAGGGCCATCATTAGGAACACCGGGGAGCTGTTTTTT . TRBD1 TRBJ2-2 TRBV5-1
CASSLLPEDFNYGYTF TGTGCCAGCAGCTTACTCCCGGAAGACTTTAACTATGGCTACACCTTC . . TRBJ1-2 TRBV7-3
CASSLEAGDRFNEQFF TGTGCCAGCAGTTTAGAGGCGGGAGATCGGTTTAATGAGCAGTTCTTC . TRBD2 TRBJ2-1 TRBV28
CASSLPPREDIQYF TGTGCCAGCAGCCTCCCCCCCAGGGAAGACATTCAGTACTTC . . TRBJ2-4 TRBV9
CASRPHQNYGYTF TGTGCCAGCAGACCTCACCAGAACTATGGCTACACCTTC . . TRBJ1-2 TRBV28
CASSLETSGRGEQYF TGCGCCAGCAGCTTGGAGACTAGCGGGAGAGGCGAGCAGTACTTC few TRBD2 TRBJ2-7 TRBV5-1
CASSSAGQQIYTDTQYF TGTGCCAGCAGCTCCGCCGGACAGCAAATTTACACAGATACGCAGTATTTT . . TRBJ2-3 TRBV11-2
CATSRVGGSKYEQYF TGTGCCACCAGCAGAGTTGGCGGGAGTAAGTACGAGCAGTACTTC . TRBD2 TRBJ2-7 TRBV15
CASSLSTVFSGKETQYF TGTGCCAGCAGTTTATCCACAGTGTTTTCAGGAAAAGAGACCCAGTACTTC . . TRBJ2-5 TRBV27
CASAPPSGRADTQYF TGTGCTAGTGCCCCCCCCAGCGGGAGGGCAGATACGCAGTATTTT . TRBD2 TRBJ2-3 TRBV12-5
CASSDWGGPQHF TGTGCCAGCAGTGACTGGGGTGGGCCCCAGCATTTT . . TRBJ1-5 TRBV6-1
CASSIRLAGVGTDTQYF TGTGCCAGCAGCATACGACTAGCGGGAGTAGGGACAGATACGCAGTATTTT . TRBD2 TRBJ2-3 TRBV5-6
CATAESSYNEQFF TGTGCCACGGCGGAGAGCTCCTACAATGAGCAGTTCTTC . . TRBJ2-1 TRBV6-6
CASSLLGKGGGQETQYF TGCGCCAGCAGCCTATTGGGGAAAGGGGGGGGCCAAGAGACCCAGTACTTC . . TRBJ2-5 TRBV4-1
CASSDLRPSRSPHEQFF TGTGCCAGCAGTGACCTCCGCCCCTCTCGGTCCCCACATGAGCAGTTCTTC . . TRBJ2-1 TRBV25-1
CASSDPTWTSGRDEQFF TGTGCCAGCAGTGACCCAACTTGGACTAGCGGGAGGGATGAGCAGTTCTTC . TRBD2 TRBJ2-1 TRBV25-1
CASTGLYGANVLTF TGTGCCAGTACGGGCCTCTATGGGGCCAACGTCCTGACTTTC . . TRBJ2-6 TRBV19
CASSQDSRLAGYEQYF TGCGCCAGCAGCCAAGATTCGAGACTAGCGGGGTACGAGCAGTACTTC once TRBD2 TRBJ2-7 TRBV4-1
CASSLSSGANVLTF TGTGCCAGCAGCTTAAGCTCTGGGGCCAACGTCCTGACTTTC . . TRBJ2-6 TRBV7-9
CASSRDREAPQHF TGTGCCAGCAGCAGAGACAGGGAGGCGCCCCAGCATTTT . TRBD1 TRBJ1-5 TRBV28
CAWSVNRGAGELFF TGTGCCTGGAGTGTTAATAGGGGGGCCGGGGAACTGTTTTTT . . TRBJ1-4 TRBV30
CASSIRRYLTLVANYGYTF TGTGCCAGCAGCATTCGACGGTATCTGACTTTAGTCGCTAACTATGGCTACACCTTC . . TRBJ1-2 TRBV5-6
CASSEWGQGVFQSYTF TGTGCCAGCAGTGAATGGGGTCAGGGGGTCTTCCAGAGCTACACCTTC . TRBD1 TRBJ1-2 TRBV25-1
CATSRPLTGEGTGELFF TGTGCCACCAGCAGACCCCTGACGGGAGAGGGCACCGGGGAGCTGTTTTTT . . TRBJ2-2 TRBV15
CASSPPKQGLSDTEAFF TGTGCCAGCTCACCACCGAAGCAGGGACTTTCAGACACTGAAGCTTTCTTT . . TRBJ1-1 TRBV18
CASSFSLVGGELFF TGTGCCAGCAGTTTTTCACTAGTGGGCGGGGAGCTGTTTTTT once . TRBJ2-2 TRBV28
CASSVGWESSYNEQFF TGTGCCAGCAGCGTAGGGTGGGAGAGCTCCTACAATGAGCAGTTCTTC . . TRBJ2-1 TRBV9
CASSREYTEAFF TGTGCCAGCAGCCGGGAGTACACTGAAGCTTTCTTT few . TRBJ1-1 TRBV5-4
CASSEMQPWYQETQYF TGTGCCAGCAGTGAAATGCAACCTTGGTACCAAGAGACCCAGTACTTC . . TRBJ2-5 TRBV2
CASSEPIKGIVGVTQYF TGTGCCAGCAGTGAACCGATTAAAGGGATCGTTGGAGTGACCCAGTACTTC . . TRBJ2-5 TRBV2